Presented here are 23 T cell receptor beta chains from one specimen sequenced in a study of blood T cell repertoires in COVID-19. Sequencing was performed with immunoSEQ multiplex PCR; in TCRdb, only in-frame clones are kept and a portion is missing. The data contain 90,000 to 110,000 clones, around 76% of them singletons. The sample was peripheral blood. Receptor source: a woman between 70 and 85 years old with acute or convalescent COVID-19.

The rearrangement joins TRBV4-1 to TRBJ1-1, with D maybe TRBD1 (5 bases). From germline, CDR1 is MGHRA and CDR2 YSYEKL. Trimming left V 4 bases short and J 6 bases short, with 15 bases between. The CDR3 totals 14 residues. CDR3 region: CASSPSLGDPEAFF. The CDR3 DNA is TGCGCCAGCAGCCCGTCTTTAGGGGATCCTGAAGCTTTCTTT.

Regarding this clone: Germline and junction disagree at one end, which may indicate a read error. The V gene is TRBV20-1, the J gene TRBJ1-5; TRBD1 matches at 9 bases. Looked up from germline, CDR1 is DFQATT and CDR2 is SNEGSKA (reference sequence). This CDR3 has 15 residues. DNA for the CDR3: TGCAGTGCTAGTCAAGGGACAGGGTGGAATCAGTCCCAGCATTTT. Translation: CSASQGTGWNQSQHF.

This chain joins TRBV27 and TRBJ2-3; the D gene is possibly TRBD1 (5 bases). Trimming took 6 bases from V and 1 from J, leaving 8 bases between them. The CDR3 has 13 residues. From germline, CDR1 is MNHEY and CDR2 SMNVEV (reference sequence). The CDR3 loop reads CASRPTGTDTQYF. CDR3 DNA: TGTGCCAGCAGACCGACAGGCACAGATACGCAGTATTTT.

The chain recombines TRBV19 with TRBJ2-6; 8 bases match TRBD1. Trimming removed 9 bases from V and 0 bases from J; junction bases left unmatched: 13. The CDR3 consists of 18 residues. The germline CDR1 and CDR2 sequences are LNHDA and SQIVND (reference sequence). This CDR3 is CASLNRGQGFSGANVLTF. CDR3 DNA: TGTGCCAGCCTTAATCGCGGACAGGGATTCTCTGGGGCCAACGTCCTGACTTTC.

CDR3 amino acids: CAWSSGQGVTEAFF. Written as DNA, the CDR3 is TGTGCCTGGAGTTCGGGACAGGGAGTGACTGAAGCTTTCTTT. This chain joins TRBV30 and TRBJ1-1, with 9 bases that match TRBD1. V shed 2 bases, J shed 5 bases, and the junction held 6 bases outside the gene matches. The CDR3 loop spans 14 amino acids. Germline loops: CDR1 GTSNPN, CDR2 SVGIG (reference sequence).

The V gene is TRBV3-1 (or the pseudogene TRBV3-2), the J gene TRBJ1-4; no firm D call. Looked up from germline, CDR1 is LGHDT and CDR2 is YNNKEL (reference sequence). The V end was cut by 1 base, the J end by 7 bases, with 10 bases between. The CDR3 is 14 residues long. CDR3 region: CASSQASLREKLFF. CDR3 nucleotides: TGTGCCAGCAGCCAAGCGTCATTGCGTGAAAAACTGTTTTTT.

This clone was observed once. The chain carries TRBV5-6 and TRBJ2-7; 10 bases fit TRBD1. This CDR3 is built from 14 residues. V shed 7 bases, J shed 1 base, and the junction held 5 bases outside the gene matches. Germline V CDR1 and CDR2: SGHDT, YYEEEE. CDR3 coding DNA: TGTGCCAGCCAAGACAGGGGGCCTTCCTACGAGCAGTACTTC. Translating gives CASQDRGPSYEQYF.

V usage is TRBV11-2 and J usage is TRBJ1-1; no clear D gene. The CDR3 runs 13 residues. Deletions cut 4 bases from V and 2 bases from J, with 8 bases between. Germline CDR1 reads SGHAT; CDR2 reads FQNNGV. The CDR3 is CASSSNSNTEAFF. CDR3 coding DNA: TGTGCCAGCAGCTCCAACAGTAACACTGAAGCTTTCTTT.

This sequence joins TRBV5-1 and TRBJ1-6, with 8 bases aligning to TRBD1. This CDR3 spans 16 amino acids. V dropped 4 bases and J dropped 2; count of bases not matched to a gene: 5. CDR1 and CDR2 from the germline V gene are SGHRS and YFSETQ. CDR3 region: CASSQGQGPYNSPLHF. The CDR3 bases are TGCGCCAGCAGCCAAGGACAGGGACCCTATAATTCACCCCTCCACTTT.

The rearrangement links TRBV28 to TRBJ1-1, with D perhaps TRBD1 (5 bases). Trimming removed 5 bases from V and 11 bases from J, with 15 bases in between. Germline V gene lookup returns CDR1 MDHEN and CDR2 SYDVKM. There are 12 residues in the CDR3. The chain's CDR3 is CASSRRGLEAFF. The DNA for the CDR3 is TGTGCCAGCAGTAGGAGGGGCCTGGAGGCTTTCTTT.

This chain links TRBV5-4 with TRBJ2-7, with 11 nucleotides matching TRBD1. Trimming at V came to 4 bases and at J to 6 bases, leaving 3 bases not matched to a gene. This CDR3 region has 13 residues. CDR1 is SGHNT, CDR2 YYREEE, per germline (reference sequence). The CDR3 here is CASSGTGGIEQYF. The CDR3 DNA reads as TGTGCCAGCAGCGGGACAGGGGGTATCGAGCAGTACTTC.

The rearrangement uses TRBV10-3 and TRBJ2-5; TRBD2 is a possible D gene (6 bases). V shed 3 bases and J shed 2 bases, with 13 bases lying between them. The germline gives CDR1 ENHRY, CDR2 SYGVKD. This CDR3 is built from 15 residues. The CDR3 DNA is TGTGCCATCAGTGATTCAGGAGGGAGGCAAGAGACCCAGTACTTC. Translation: CAISDSGGRQETQYF.

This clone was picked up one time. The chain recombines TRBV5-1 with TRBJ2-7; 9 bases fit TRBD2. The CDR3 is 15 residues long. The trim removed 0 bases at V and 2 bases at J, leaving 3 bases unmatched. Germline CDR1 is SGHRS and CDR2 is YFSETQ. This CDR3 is CASSLDSGGPYEQYF. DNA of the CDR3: TGCGCCAGCAGCTTGGATAGCGGGGGCCCCTACGAGCAGTACTTC.

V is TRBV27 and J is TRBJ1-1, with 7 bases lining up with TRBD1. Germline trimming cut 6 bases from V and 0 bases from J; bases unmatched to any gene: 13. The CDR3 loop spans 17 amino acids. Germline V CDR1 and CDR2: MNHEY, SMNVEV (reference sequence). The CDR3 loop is CASSPKNRGRMNTEAFF. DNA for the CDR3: TGTGCCAGCAGCCCGAAAAACAGGGGAAGAATGAACACTGAAGCTTTCTTT.

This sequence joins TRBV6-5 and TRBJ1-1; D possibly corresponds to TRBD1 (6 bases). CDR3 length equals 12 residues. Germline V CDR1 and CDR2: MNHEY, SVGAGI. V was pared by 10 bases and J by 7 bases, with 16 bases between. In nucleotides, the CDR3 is TGTGCCATTTTTTCGGACAGTCTTGAAGCTTTCTTT. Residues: CAIFSDSLEAFF.

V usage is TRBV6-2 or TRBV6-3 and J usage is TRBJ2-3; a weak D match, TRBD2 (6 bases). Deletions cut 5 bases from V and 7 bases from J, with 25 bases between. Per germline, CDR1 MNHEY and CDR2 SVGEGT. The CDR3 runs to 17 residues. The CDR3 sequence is CASSLSGGLGKENTQYF. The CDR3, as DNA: TGTGCCAGCAGTCTGAGCGGAGGGTTGGGCAAAGAGAATACGCAGTATTTT.

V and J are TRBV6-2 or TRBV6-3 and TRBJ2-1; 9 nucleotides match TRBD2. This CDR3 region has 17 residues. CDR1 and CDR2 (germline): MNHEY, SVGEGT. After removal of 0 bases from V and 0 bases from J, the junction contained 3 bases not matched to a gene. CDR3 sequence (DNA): TGTGCCAGCAGTTACTCGAGCGGGGGGAGCTCCTACAATGAGCAGTTCTTC. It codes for CASSYSSGGSSYNEQFF.

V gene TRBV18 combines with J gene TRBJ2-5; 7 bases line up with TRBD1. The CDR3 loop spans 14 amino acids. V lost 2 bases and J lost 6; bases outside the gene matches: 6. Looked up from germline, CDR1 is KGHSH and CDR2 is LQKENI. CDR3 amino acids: CASSPRTGEQTQYF. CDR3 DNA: TGTGCCAGCTCACCAAGAACAGGGGAACAGACCCAGTACTTC.

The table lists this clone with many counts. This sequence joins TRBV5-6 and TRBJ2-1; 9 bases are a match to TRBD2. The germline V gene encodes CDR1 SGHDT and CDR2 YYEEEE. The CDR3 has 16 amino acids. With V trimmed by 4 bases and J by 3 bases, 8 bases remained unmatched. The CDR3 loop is CASSPLGGGDYNEQFF. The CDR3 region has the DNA TGTGCCAGCAGCCCCCTGGGCGGGGGGGACTACAATGAGCAGTTCTTC.

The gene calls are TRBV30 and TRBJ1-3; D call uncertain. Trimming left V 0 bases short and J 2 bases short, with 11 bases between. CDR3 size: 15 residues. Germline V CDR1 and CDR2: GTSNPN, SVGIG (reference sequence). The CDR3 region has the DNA TGTGCCTGGAGTGTATCCCTTAGCGCTGGAAACACCATATATTTT. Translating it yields CAWSVSLSAGNTIYF.

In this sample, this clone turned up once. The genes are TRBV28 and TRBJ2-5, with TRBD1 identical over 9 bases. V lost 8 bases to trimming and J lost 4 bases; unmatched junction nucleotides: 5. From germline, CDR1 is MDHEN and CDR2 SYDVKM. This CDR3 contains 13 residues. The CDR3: CASCMTGGETQYF. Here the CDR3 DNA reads TGTGCCAGCTGTATGACAGGGGGAGAGACCCAGTACTTC.

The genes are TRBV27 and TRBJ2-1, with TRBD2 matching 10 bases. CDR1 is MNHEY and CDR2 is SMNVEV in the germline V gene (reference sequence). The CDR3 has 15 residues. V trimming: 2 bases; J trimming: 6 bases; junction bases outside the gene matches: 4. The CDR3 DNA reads TGTGCCAGCAGTTTAAGCGGGGGGGCGTCCAATGAGCAGTTCTTC. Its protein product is CASSLSGGASNEQFF.

This CDR3 is CASSRGQGGGYTF. CDR3 nucleotides: TGTGCCAGCAGCCGCGGACAGGGGGGTGGCTACACCTTC. The chain uses TRBV7-2 and TRBJ1-2; 10 positions match TRBD1. This CDR3 is 13 amino acids long. After removal of 5 bases from V and 7 bases from J, the junction contained 4 bases not matched to a gene. Germline loops: CDR1 SGHTA, CDR2 FQGNSA.